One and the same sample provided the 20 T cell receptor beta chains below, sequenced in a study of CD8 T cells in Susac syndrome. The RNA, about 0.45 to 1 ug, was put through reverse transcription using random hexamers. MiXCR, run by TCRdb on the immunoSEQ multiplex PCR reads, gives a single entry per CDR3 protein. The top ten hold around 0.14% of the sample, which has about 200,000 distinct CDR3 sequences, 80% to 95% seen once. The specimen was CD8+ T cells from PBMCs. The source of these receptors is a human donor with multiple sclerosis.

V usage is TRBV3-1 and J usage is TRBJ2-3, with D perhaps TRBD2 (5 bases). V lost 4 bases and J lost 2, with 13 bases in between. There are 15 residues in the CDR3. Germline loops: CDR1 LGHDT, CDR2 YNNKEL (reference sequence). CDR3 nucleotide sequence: TGTGCCAGCAGCCCAGGCGACTACCCCACAGATACGCAGTATTTT. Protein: CASSPGDYPTDTQYF.

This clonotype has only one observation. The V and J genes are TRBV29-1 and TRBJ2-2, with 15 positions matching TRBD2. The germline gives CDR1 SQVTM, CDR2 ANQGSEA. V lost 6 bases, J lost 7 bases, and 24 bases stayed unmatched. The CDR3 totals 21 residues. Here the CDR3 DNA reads TGCAGCGTAGCCGATTTCACCGGGACTAGCGGGAGGACCGGCCAGCACGGGGAGCTGTTTTTT. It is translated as CSVADFTGTSGRTGQHGELFF.

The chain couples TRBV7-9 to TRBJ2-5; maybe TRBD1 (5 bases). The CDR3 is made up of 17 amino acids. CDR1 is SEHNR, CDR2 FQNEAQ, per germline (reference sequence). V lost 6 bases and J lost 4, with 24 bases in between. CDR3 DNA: TGTGCCAGCAGAGAACCTCTGTTCAGGGCGTACGGAGAGACCCAGTACTTC. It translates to CASREPLFRAYGETQYF.

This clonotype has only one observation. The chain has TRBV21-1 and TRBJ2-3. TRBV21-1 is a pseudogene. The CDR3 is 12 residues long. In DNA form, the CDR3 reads TGTGCCAGCAGCACCCTTGCAGATACGCAGTATTTT. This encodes CASSTLADTQYF.

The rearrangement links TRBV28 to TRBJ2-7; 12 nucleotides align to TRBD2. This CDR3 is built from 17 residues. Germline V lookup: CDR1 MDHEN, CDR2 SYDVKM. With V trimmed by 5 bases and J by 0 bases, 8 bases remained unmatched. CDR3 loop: CASSLGLAGTISYEQYF. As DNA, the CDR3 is TGTGCCAGCAGTCTTGGACTAGCGGGAACAATCTCCTACGAGCAGTACTTC.

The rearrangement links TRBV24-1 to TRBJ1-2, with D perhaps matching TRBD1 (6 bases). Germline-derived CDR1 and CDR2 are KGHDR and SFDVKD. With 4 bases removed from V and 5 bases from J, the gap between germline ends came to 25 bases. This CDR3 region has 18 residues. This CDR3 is CATSDSTGQPYLLYGYTF. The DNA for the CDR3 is TGTGCCACCAGTGACTCAACTGGACAGCCCTATCTCCTATATGGCTACACCTTC.

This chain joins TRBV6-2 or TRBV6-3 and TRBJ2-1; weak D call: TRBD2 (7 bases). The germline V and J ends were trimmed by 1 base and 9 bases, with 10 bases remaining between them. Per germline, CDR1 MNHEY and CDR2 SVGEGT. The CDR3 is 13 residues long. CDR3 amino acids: CASSYWGGGEQFF. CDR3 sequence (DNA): TGTGCCAGCAGTTACTGGGGGGGCGGTGAGCAGTTCTTC.

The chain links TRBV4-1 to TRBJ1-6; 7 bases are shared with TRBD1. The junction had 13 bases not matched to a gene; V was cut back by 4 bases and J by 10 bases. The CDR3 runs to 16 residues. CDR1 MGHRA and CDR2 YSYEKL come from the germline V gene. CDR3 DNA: TGCGCCAGCAGCCCTCTCGGAGAGGGGGCGGAATCACCCCTCCACTTT. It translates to CASSPLGEGAESPLHF.

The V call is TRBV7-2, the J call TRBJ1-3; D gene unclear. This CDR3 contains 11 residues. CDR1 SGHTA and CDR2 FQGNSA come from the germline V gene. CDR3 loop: CGSSSGNTIYF. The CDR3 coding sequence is TGTGGGTCGAGCTCTGGAAACACCATATATTTT. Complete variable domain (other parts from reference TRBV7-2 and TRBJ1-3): GAGVSQSPSNKVTEKGKDVELRCDPISGHTALYWYRQSLGQGLEFLIYFQGNSAPDKSGLPSDRFSAERTGGSVSTLTIQRTQQEDSAVYLCGSSSGNTIYFGEGSWLTVV.

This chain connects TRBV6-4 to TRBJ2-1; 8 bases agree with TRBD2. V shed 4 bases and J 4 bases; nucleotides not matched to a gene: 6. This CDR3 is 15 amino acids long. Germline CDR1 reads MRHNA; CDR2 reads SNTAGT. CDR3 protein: CASSASRGEYNEQFF. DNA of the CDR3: TGTGCCAGCAGTGCGTCGCGGGGGGAATACAATGAGCAGTTCTTC.

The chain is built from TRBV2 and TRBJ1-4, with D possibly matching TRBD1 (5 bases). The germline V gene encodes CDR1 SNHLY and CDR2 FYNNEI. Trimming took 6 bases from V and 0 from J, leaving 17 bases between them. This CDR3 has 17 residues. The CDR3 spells CASSGDQAHTTNEKLFF. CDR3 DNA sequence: TGTGCCAGCAGCGGGGACCAAGCTCATACAACTAATGAAAAACTGTTTTTT.

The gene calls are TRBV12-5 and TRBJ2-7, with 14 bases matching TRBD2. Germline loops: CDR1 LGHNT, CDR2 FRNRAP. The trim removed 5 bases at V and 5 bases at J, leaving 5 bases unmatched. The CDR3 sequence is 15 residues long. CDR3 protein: CASGPPGLAGDEQYF. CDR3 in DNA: TGTGCTAGTGGTCCCCCGGGACTAGCGGGAGACGAGCAGTACTTC.

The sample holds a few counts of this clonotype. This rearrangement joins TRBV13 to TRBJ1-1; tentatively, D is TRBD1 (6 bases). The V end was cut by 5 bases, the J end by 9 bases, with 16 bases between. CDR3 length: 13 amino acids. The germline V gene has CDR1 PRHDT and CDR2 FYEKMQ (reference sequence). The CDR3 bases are TGTGCCAGCAGCGCCCGGGACAAACAGAAAGCTTTCTTT. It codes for CASSARDKQKAFF.

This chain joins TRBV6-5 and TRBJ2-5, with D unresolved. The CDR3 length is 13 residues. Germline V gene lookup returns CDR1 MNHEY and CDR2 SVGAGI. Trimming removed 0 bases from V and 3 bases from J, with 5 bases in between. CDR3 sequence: CASSYSPEETQYF. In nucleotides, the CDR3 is TGTGCCAGCAGTTACTCGCCTGAAGAGACCCAGTACTTC.

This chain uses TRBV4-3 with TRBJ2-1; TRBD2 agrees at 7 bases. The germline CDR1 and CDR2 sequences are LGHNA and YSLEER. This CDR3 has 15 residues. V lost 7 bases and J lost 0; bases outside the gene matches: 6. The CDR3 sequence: CASTPRGDSYNEQFF. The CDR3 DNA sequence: TGCGCCAGCACACCCCGGGGGGACTCCTACAATGAGCAGTTCTTC.

The CDR3 is CASLPSTGQNEQFF. DNA for the CDR3: TGTGCCAGCCTCCCCTCGACAGGGCAGAATGAGCAGTTCTTC. The chain employs TRBV18 and TRBJ2-1; 7 bases fit TRBD1. The CDR3 sequence is 14 residues long. CDR1 and CDR2 (germline): KGHSH, LQKENI. With V trimmed by 8 bases and J by 7 bases, 11 bases remained unmatched.

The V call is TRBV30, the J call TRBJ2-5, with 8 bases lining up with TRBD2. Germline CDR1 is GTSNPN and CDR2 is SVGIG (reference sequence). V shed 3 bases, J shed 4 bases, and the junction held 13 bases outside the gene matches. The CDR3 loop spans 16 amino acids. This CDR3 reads CAWSSTSREGGETQYF. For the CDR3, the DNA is TGTGCCTGGAGCTCTACGTCCCGGGAGGGGGGAGAGACCCAGTACTTC.

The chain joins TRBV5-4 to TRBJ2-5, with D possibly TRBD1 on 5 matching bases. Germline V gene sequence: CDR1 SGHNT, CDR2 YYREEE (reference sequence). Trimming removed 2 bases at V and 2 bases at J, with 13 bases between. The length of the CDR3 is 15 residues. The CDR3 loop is CASSFRDRTQETQYF. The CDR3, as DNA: TGTGCCAGCAGCTTCCGAGACAGAACACAAGAGACCCAGTACTTC.

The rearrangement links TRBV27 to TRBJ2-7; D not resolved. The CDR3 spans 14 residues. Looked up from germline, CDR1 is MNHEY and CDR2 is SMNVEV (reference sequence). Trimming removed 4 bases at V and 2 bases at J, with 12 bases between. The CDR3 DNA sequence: TGTGCCAGCAGTTCCCTGGACGGAACCTACGAGCAGTACTTC. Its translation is CASSSLDGTYEQYF.

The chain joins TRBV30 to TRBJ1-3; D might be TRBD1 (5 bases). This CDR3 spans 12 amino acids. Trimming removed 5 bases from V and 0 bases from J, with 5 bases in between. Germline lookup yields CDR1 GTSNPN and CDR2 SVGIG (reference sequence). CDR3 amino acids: CAWDSSGNTIYF. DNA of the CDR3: TGTGCCTGGGACAGCTCTGGAAACACCATATATTTT.